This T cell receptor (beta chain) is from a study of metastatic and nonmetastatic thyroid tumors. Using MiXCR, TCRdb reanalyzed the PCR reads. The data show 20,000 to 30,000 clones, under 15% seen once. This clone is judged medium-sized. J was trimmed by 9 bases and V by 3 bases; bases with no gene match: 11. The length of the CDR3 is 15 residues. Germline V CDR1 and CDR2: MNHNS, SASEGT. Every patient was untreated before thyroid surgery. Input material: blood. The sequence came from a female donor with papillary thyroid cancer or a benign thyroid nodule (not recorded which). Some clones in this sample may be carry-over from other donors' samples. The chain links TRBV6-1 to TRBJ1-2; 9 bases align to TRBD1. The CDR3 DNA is TGTGCCAGCAGTGACTCCGGGACAGGGCCCGGTCGCTACACCTTC. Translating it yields CASSDSGTGPGRYTF.